This record looks at one T cell receptor beta chain sequence and its context. There is no known antigen for this receptor. It has no much larger one-base neighbor in the sample; base qualities were not kept. The data were obtained in a study of OX40 agonist ivuxolimab in advanced cancers. Regarding the study in general: The costimulatory receptor OX40 (CD134) was targeted by ivuxolimab, a fully human IgG2 agonistic monoclonal antibody. Intravenous ivuxolimab was administered to patients every 2 weeks at six dose levels: 0.01, 0.1, 0.3, 1.5, 3 and 10 mg/kg. Of the approximately 54 patients in dose escalation, around 19 had hepatocellular carcinoma, about 15 had melanoma, 9 had renal cell carcinoma and 9 had head and neck cancer. A male proportion of around 80% and a mean age of approximately 55 years, ranging from 23 to 79, were recorded for the dose-escalation cohort. Patients were allowed to have had prior anti-PD-1, anti-PD-L1 or anti-CTLA-4 therapy, and 40% of the dose-escalation patients had been treated with checkpoint inhibitors. Partial responses occurred in three dose-escalation patients: two with cutaneous melanoma and one with hepatocellular carcinoma. Peripheral TCRbeta sequencing was intended to test whether TCR sequence diversity was altered and clonal T-cell expansion was caused by ivuxolimab. The paper covers the monotherapy dose-escalation part of the phase I ivuxolimab trial, which included N of about 56 patients. Paper-wide results and their limitations: In the 0.1-3.0 mg/kg groups, partial responders were among the patients with the lowest normalized peripheral clonal expansion, particularly in CD8+ T cells. Low levels of normalized T-cell clonal expansion were also seen in some patients who did not respond. After ivuxolimab, CD8+ T cells had more expanded clones than CD4+ T cells on average. The antigen specificity of the peripheral T cells that underwent clonal expansion was not determined. At doses of 0.1 to 3.0 mg/kg, clonal expansion of both CD4+ and CD8+ T cells in blood was seen between baseline and week 6.

Genomic DNA was extracted from sorted cells for sequencing of the TCRbeta CDR3 region. The immunoSEQ Assay was used for sequencing of TCRbeta CDR3 regions. TCRdb took this table from immuneACCESS and kept in-frame rearrangements with V and J called. Such tables lack part of the clones; where checked against another copy, unresolved V genes explain under half of the gap, and the rest is unexplained. Across this sample there are 80,000 to 100,000 clones, with approximately 93% seen only once. The ten largest clones represent over 0.2% of the sample. Patients with autoimmune disease history or receiving systemic immunosuppression were excluded from the trial. Peripheral blood for TCR sequencing was collected from all dose cohorts at baseline, on cycle 4 day 1, and on cycle 7 day 1. The samples were taken from a phase I, first-in-human, multicenter, open-label dose-escalation trial of ivuxolimab. Adults with locally advanced or metastatic melanoma, renal cell carcinoma, hepatocellular carcinoma or head and neck squamous cell carcinoma were enrolled in the trial. Before TCR sequencing, CD4+ T cells and CD8+ T cells from peripheral blood were sorted into separate populations.

Including cysteine and phenylalanine, the CDR3 has 13 amino acids. The DNA shown is the 39-base CDR3, in frame from base 1. The junction carries 5 bases between V and J, which are trimmed by 3 bases and 0 bases respectively. Via the germline V gene, CDR1 is SGHRS and CDR2 YFSETQ. The input for sequencing was CD4+ or CD8+ T cells sorted from blood, taken in a trial of the OX40 agonist ivuxolimab. This clonotype was sampled from an adult with an advanced solid tumor such as melanoma, head and neck, liver or kidney cancer. The chain is assembled from TRBV5-1 and TRBJ2-3; too little of a D gene remains to name it. The bases are TGCGCCAGCAGCTCGTGGAGCACAGATACGCAGTATTTT. Translated, this is CASSSWSTDTQYF.